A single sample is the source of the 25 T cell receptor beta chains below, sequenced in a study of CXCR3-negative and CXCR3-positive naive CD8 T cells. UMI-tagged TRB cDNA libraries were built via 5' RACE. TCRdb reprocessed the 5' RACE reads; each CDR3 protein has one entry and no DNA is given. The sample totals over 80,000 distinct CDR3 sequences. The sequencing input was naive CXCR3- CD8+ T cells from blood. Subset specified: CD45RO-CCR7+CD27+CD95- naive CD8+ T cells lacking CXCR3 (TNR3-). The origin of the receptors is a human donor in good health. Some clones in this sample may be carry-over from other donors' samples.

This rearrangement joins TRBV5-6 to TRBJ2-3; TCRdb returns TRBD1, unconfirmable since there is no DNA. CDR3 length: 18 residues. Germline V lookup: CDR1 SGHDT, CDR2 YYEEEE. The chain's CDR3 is CASSLDVVGGGSTDTQYF.

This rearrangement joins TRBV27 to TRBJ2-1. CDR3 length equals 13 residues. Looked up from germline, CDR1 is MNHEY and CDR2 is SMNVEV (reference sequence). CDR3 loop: CTSSLRSYNEQFF.

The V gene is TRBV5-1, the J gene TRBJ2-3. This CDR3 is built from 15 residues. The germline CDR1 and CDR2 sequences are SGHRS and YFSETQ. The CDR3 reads CASSGRGAGTDTQYF.

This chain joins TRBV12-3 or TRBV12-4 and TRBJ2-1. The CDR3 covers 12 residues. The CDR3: CASSSLLNEQFF.

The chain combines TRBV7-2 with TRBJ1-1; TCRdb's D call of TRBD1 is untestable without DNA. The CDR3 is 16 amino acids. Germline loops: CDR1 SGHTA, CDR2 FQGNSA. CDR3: CASSLGWGTALAEAFF.

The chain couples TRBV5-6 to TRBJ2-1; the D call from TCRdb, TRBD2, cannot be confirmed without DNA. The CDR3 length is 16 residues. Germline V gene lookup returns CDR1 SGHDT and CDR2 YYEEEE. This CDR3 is CASSFATSGSDDEQFF.

This CDR3 is CASSYSSFAMSGYNEQFF. V gene TRBV6-5 combines with J gene TRBJ2-1; TCRdb names TRBD2, which stays unverified in the absence of DNA. There are 18 residues in the CDR3. Germline V gives CDR1 MNHEY, CDR2 SVGAGI.

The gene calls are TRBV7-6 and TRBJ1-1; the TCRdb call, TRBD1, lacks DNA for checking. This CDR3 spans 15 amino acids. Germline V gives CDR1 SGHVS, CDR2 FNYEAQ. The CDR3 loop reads CASSLGGQRNTEAFF.

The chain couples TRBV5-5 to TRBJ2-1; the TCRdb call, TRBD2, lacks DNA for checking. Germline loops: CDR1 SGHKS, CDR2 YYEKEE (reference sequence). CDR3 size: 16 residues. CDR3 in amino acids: CASSLEGLEPYNEQFF. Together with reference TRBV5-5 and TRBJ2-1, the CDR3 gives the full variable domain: DAGVTQSPTHLIKTRGQQVTLRCSPISGHKSVSWYQQVLGQGPQFIFQYYEKEERGRGNFPDRFSARQFPNYSSELNVNALLLGDSALYLCASSLEGLEPYNEQFFGPGTRLTVL.

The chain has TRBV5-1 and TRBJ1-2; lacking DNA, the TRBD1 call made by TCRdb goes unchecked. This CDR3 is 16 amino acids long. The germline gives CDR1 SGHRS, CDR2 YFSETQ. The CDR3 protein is CASSSAWGAADYGYTF.

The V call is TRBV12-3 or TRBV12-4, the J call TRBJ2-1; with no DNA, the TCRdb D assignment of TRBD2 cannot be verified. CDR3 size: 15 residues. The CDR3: CASSLPSNFHNEQFF.

The CDR3 sequence: CAIEGGSGEQFF. The genes are TRBV10-3 and TRBJ2-1; the TRBD1 assignment by TCRdb is unverifiable without DNA. Germline lookup yields CDR1 ENHRY and CDR2 SYGVKD. This CDR3 has 12 residues.

CDR3 region: CASSLYQSRDSLNIQYF. This chain links TRBV28 with TRBJ2-4; TCRdb calls TRBD1, which cannot be checked without DNA. Germline V gene data show CDR1 as MDHEN and CDR2 as SYDVKM. The CDR3 sequence is 17 residues long.

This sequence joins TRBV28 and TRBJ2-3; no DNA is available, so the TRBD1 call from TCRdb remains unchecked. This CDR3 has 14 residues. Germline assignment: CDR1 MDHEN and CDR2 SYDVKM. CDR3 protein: CASSLGPGADTQYF.

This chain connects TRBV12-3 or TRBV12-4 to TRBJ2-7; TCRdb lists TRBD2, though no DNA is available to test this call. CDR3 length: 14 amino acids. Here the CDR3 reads CASSKSGGAYEQYF.

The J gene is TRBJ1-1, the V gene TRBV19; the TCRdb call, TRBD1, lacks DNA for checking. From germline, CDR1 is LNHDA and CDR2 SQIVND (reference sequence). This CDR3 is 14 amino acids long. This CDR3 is CASSTPGGLTEAFF.

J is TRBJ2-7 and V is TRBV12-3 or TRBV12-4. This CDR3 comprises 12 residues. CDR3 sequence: CASSGRPYEQYF.

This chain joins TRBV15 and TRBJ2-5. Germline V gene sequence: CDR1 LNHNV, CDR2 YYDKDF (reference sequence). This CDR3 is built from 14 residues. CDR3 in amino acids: CATSGSLQIETQYF.

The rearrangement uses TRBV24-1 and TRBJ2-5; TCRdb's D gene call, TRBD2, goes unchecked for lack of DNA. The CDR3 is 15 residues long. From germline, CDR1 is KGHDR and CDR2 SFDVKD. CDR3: CATSDLGLAGETQYF.

This chain's CDR3 is CASSFVLITEAFF. The V gene is TRBV7-9, the J gene TRBJ1-1. CDR1 and CDR2 (germline): SEHNR, FQNEAQ (reference sequence). This CDR3 has 13 amino acids.

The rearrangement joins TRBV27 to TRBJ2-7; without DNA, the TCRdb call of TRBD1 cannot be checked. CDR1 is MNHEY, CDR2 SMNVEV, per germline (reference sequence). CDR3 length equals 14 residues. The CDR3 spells CASSSGGDSYEQYF.

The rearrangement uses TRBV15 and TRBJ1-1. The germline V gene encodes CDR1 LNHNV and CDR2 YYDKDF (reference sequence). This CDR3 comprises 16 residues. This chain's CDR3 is CATSRDRNQMNTEAFF.

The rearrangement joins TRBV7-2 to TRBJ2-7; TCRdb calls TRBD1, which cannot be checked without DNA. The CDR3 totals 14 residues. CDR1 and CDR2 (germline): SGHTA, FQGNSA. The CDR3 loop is CASIFRVPTYEQYF.

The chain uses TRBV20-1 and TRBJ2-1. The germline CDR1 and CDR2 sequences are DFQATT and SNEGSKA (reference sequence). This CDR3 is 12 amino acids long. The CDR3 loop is CSARIGYNEQFF.

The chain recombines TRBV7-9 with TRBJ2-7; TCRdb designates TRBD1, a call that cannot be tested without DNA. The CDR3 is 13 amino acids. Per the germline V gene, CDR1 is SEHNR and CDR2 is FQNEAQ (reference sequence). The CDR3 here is CASSSPGGVEQYF.